A selection of T cell receptor beta chains follows, all from one sample in a study of blood T cell repertoires in COVID-19. The repertoire was sequenced with immunoSEQ multiplex PCR; TCRdb's copy has only in-frame clones and lacks some. The table records 150,000 to 200,000 clones, around 82% of them present only once. Sequencing input: PBMCs or T cells enriched from blood (not recorded which). These receptors originate from a man aged 40-55 years who had recovered from COVID-19. CDR3s include the opening cysteine and the closing phenylalanine or tryptophan. The D gene is left open where the match is weak. A clone size is listed for some rows: how often the clone was seen (once, few, many), or a class if it is expanded.

v_gene: TRBV12-2
d_gene: -
j_gene: TRBJ1-6
abundance: -
CDR3nt: TGTGCAAGTCGCCCACAGGGCAGGGGCGATTCACCCCTCCACTTT
CDR3aa: CASRPQGRGDSPLHF

v_gene: TRBV6-4
d_gene: -
j_gene: TRBJ1-2
abundance: -
CDR3nt: TGTGCCACTCCCTGGGGGGACTATGGCTACACCTTC
CDR3aa: CATPWGDYGYTF

v_gene: TRBV7-2
d_gene: -
j_gene: TRBJ2-1
abundance: few
CDR3nt: TGTGCCAGCAGCTTAGGCCGGGTCACCTACAATGAGCAGTTCTTC
CDR3aa: CASSLGRVTYNEQFF

v_gene: TRBV6-4
d_gene: -
j_gene: TRBJ2-1
abundance: -
CDR3nt: TGTGCCAGCAGTGACGGTGGGTCTAGCGTCTATGAGCAGTTCTTC
CDR3aa: CASSDGGSSVYEQFF

v_gene: TRBV4-2
d_gene: TRBD2
j_gene: TRBJ2-1
abundance: -
CDR3nt: TGTGCCAGCAGCCCTGCCGTTGGTACGCGGGAGAGCTACAATGAGCAGTTCTTC
CDR3aa: CASSPAVGTRESYNEQFF

v_gene: TRBV15
d_gene: -
j_gene: TRBJ1-5
abundance: few
CDR3nt: TGTGCCACCAGCAGCGACAGTTTGGGTTCCCAGCATTTT
CDR3aa: CATSSDSLGSQHF

v_gene: TRBV6-5
d_gene: -
j_gene: TRBJ2-1
abundance: -
CDR3nt: TGTGCCAGCAGGTTACAGGGTTTGGATGAGCAGTTCTTC
CDR3aa: CASRLQGLDEQFF

v_gene: TRBV10-3
d_gene: TRBD2
j_gene: TRBJ2-7
abundance: -
CDR3nt: TGTGCCATCAGTGAGTCGCGCACAGCGGGAGAACGGTTC
CDR3aa: CAISESRTAGERF

v_gene: TRBV27
d_gene: TRBD1
j_gene: TRBJ1-2
abundance: -
CDR3nt: TGTGCCAGCAGTTTAAGGCGGGACAGACTTAACTATGGCTACACCTTC
CDR3aa: CASSLRRDRLNYGYTF

v_gene: TRBV29-1
d_gene: TRBD1
j_gene: TRBJ1-1
abundance: -
CDR3nt: TGCAGCGTCGAACAGGGGGCCAGTACTGAAGCTTTCTTT
CDR3aa: CSVEQGASTEAFF

v_gene: TRBV11-1
d_gene: -
j_gene: TRBJ1-1
abundance: few
CDR3nt: TGTGCCAGCAGCCCTCGCGAGGGCACTGAAGCTTTCTTT
CDR3aa: CASSPREGTEAFF

v_gene: TRBV4-1
d_gene: TRBD2
j_gene: TRBJ2-3
abundance: -
CDR3nt: TGCGCCAGCAGCAAGCGGGAGGAGGCAGATACGCAGTATTTT
CDR3aa: CASSKREEADTQYF

v_gene: TRBV9
d_gene: -
j_gene: TRBJ1-3
abundance: -
CDR3nt: TGTGCCAGCAGCGTAGCCAGGGCCGGAAACACCATATATTTT
CDR3aa: CASSVARAGNTIYF

v_gene: TRBV4-3
d_gene: -
j_gene: TRBJ1-2
abundance: -
CDR3nt: TGCGCCAGCAGCCAAGGTATGGCAGGGGTCTACACCTTC
CDR3aa: CASSQGMAGVYTF

v_gene: TRBV18
d_gene: -
j_gene: TRBJ2-5
abundance: -
CDR3nt: TGTGCCAGCTCACCGAGAAATGGAGAGACCCAGTACTTC
CDR3aa: CASSPRNGETQYF

v_gene: TRBV15
d_gene: -
j_gene: TRBJ1-1
abundance: few
CDR3nt: TGTGCCACCAGCCGAACCAGGGAATCAGGCGCTTTCTTT
CDR3aa: CATSRTRESGAFF

v_gene: TRBV27
d_gene: TRBD2
j_gene: TRBJ2-7
abundance: few
CDR3nt: TGTGCCAGCAGTAAGACTAGCGGGAGGTTTGAGGAGCAGTACTTC
CDR3aa: CASSKTSGRFEEQYF

v_gene: TRBV5-1
d_gene: TRBD2
j_gene: TRBJ2-1
abundance: -
CDR3nt: TGCGCCAGCAGCTTGGCCGACTTGGGGACTGGTCGGGAGGGGCAGTTCTTC
CDR3aa: CASSLADLGTGREGQFF

v_gene: TRBV13
d_gene: TRBD1
j_gene: TRBJ1-1
abundance: -
CDR3nt: TGTGCCAGCAGCTCACCGGGACAGGGGAACACTGAAGCTTTCTTT
CDR3aa: CASSSPGQGNTEAFF

v_gene: TRBV6-5
d_gene: TRBD2
j_gene: TRBJ2-1
abundance: -
CDR3nt: TGTGCCAGCACGGGACTAGCGGATGAGCAGTTCTTC
CDR3aa: CASTGLADEQFF